This TCR beta chain comes out of a study of PD-1 blockade in classical Hodgkin lymphoma. The CDR3 extends over 14 amino acids. V lost 4 bases to trimming and J lost 6 bases; unmatched junction nucleotides: 5. Germline V lookup: CDR1 SEHNR, CDR2 FQNEAQ (reference sequence). Comment on this clone: The target antigen is unknown.

The table came from immunoSEQ multiplex PCR; TCRdb's copy has only in-frame clones and leaves some out. This table has over 60,000 clones, roughly nine tenths appearing once. Sample time point: cycle 4 day 1 (C4D1), after five to seven weeks of nivolumab. All patients experienced relapse after autologous stem cell transplantation, and brentuximab vedotin exposure was variable. Patients had relapsed/refractory classical Hodgkin lymphoma with complete response, partial response or progressive disease as best response. Study-wide findings and caveats: Complete responders entered with baseline diversity on par with newly diagnosed patients, the results showed. Before treatment, TCR diversity in newly diagnosed patients was reportedly lower than in healthy donors.

This receptor was obtained from a human donor with classical Hodgkin lymphoma. The chain recombines TRBV7-9 with TRBJ1-2; 10 nucleotides agree with TRBD1. Sequencing used peripheral blood mononuclear cells (PBMCs), obtained before the fourth cycle of nivolumab. This CDR3 is CASSWDRGADGYTF. CDR3 nucleotide sequence: TGTGCCAGCAGCTGGGACAGGGGAGCGGATGGCTACACCTTC. Looking up the rest from reference TRBV7-9 and TRBJ1-2 gives the full variable domain: DTGVSQNPRHKITKRGQNVTFRCDPISEHNRLYWYRQTLGQGPEFLTYFQNEAQLEKSRLLSDRFSAERPKGSFSTLEIQRTEQGDSAMYLCASSWDRGADGYTFGSGTRLTVV.